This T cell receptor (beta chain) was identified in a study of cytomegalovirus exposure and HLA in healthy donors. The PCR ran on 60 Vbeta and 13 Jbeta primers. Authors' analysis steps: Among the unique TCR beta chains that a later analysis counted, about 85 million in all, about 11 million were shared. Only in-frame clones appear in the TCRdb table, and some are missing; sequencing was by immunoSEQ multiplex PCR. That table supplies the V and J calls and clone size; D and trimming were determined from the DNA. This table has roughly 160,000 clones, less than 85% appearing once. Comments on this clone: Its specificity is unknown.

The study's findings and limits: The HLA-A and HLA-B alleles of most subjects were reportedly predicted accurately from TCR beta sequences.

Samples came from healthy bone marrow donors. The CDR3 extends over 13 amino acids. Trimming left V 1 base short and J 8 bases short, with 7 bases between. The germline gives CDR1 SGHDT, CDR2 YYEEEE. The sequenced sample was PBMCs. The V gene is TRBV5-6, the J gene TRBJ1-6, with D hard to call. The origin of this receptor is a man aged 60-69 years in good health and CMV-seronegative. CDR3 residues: CASSLPGDSPLHF. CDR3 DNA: TGTGCCAGCAGCTTGCCCGGGGATTCACCCCTCCACTTT.